The 18 T cell receptor beta chains reported below all come from one sample, sequenced in a study of T cell repertoires in cytomegalovirus infection. Each CDR3 protein is one row after TCRdb ran MiXCR on the reads. This table holds under 150,000 distinct CDR3 sequences, 8.8% found once. What was sequenced was PBMCs. These receptors were taken from a human donor in good health (CMV status not recorded). Some clones in this sample may be carry-over from other donors' samples.

This clonotype was observed many times. The chain recombines TRBV7-2 with TRBJ1-2; 11 positions agree with TRBD1. The CDR3 runs 15 residues. The junction had 5 bases not matched to a gene; V was cut back by 3 bases and J by 5 bases. Germline V gene data show CDR1 as SGHTA and CDR2 as FQGNSA. CDR3 in DNA: TGTGCCAGCAGCTTTGGGACAGGGGGTGGATATGGCTACACCTTC. This encodes CASSFGTGGGYGYTF.

This clonotype was seen repeatedly, ten times or more. The genes are TRBV7-9 and TRBJ1-1; D gene ambiguous. The CDR3 covers 15 residues. Trimming pared 1 base from V and 0 bases from J, leaving 9 bases between. Germline V gene lookup returns CDR1 SEHNR and CDR2 FQNEAQ (reference sequence). CDR3 sequence reads: CASSLGSTVNTEAFF. DNA of the CDR3: TGTGCCAGCAGCTTAGGATCGACGGTGAACACTGAAGCTTTCTTT.

The J gene is TRBJ1-1, the V gene TRBV6-5; 10 bases fit TRBD1. The CDR3 covers 17 residues. Germline assignment: CDR1 MNHEY and CDR2 SVGAGI. V shed 4 bases and J 4 bases; nucleotides not matched to a gene: 12. This CDR3 is CASSFAGTGAVGTEAFF. Written as DNA, the CDR3 is TGTGCCAGCAGTTTCGCCGGGACAGGGGCGGTTGGCACTGAAGCTTTCTTT.

This clonotype has a count of ten or more. V usage is TRBV7-8 and J usage is TRBJ1-3; D unclear. Germline assignment: CDR1 SGHVS and CDR2 FQNEAQ. V lost 5 bases and J 0 bases, leaving 8 bases between the germline ends. This CDR3 has 14 residues. In DNA form, the CDR3 reads TGTGCCAGCAGCCCCGACAACTCTGGAAACACCATATATTTT. It specifies CASSPDNSGNTIYF.

There are many counts of this clonotype. The V gene is TRBV9, the J gene TRBJ1-5, with a weak D call TRBD1 (5 bases). The CDR3 extends over 14 amino acids. Germline CDR1 reads SGDLS; CDR2 reads YYNGEE. V shed 0 bases and J shed 5 bases, with 9 bases lying between them. This chain's CDR3 is CASSVGGGDQPQHF. CDR3 coding DNA: TGTGCCAGCAGCGTAGGGGGAGGGGATCAGCCCCAGCATTTT.

This clonotype was seen ten or more times. The chain combines TRBV28 with TRBJ2-2; tentatively, D is TRBD2 (5 bases). The CDR3 covers 16 residues. The V end lost 7 bases, the J end lost 3 bases, and 18 bases lay between the germline ends. The germline V gene encodes CDR1 MDHEN and CDR2 SYDVKM. The CDR3 DNA follows: TGTGCCAGCACCTTTGAGAGGGCCGGGGACACCGGGGAGCTGTTTTTT. Its translation is CASTFERAGDTGELFF.

This clonotype was observed many times. The J gene is TRBJ2-1, the V gene TRBV7-9; 8 nucleotides align to TRBD2. The germline gives CDR1 SEHNR, CDR2 FQNEAQ (reference sequence). V was clipped by 1 base and J by 6 bases; unmatched bases: 5. This CDR3 is built from 15 residues. This CDR3 is CASSLGSTSANEQFF. The CDR3 DNA sequence: TGTGCCAGCAGCTTAGGTTCGACTAGCGCCAATGAGCAGTTCTTC.

This clonotype was seen at least ten times. J is TRBJ2-3 and V is TRBV10-3, with 9 bases fitting TRBD1. The CDR3 is made up of 13 amino acids. Germline lookup yields CDR1 ENHRY and CDR2 SYGVKD. Losses at the gene ends were 7 bases for V and 3 bases for J; bases not matched to a gene: 2. CDR3: CAIMGQGTDTQYF. CDR3 nucleotide sequence: TGTGCCATCATGGGACAGGGAACAGATACGCAGTATTTT.

This clonotype came up many times. The rearrangement joins TRBV28 to TRBJ1-1, with D tentatively TRBD1 (5 bases). Trimming left V 2 bases short and J 6 bases short, with 10 bases between. The CDR3 totals 13 residues. CDR1 is MDHEN and CDR2 is SYDVKM in the germline V gene. CDR3 region: CASSLVGVAEAFF. The CDR3 DNA is TGTGCCAGCAGTTTAGTAGGGGTCGCTGAAGCTTTCTTT.

This clonotype was detected only a few times. This chain connects TRBV29-1 to TRBJ2-2, with 8 bases identical to TRBD1. Germline CDR1 and CDR2: SQVTM and ANQGSEA. The CDR3 is 14 residues long. The ends lost 6 bases at V and 3 bases at J; junction bases unmatched: 6. CDR3 in amino acids: CSVWTGTDTGELFF. Here the CDR3 DNA reads TGCAGCGTATGGACAGGGACGGACACCGGGGAGCTGTTTTTT.

This clonotype came up many times. CDR3 amino acids: CASSQAGDGQPQHF. The CDR3 DNA follows: TGTGCCAGCAGTCAAGCAGGGGATGGTCAGCCCCAGCATTTT. J is TRBJ1-5 and V is TRBV7-2; D perhaps matches TRBD1 (6 bases). CDR3 length: 14 amino acids. Germline V gives CDR1 SGHTA, CDR2 FQGNSA. Trimming cost V 6 bases and J 6 bases, with 15 bases left between them.

This clonotype was detected many times. The chain joins TRBV11-1 to TRBJ1-1; 8 bases fit TRBD1. V was pared by 4 bases and J by 4 bases, with 2 bases of the junction left unmatched. Germline assignment: CDR1 SGHAT and CDR2 FQDESV (reference sequence). The CDR3 has 13 residues. CDR3 coding DNA: TGTGCCAGCAGCTCGGGACAGGTCACTGAAGCTTTCTTT. This codes for CASSSGQVTEAFF.

This clonotype was found a few times. The genes are TRBV28 and TRBJ2-1; possibly TRBD1 or TRBD2 for D (5 bases each). The germline V gene has CDR1 MDHEN and CDR2 SYDVKM. Trimming took 8 bases from V and 5 from J, leaving 16 bases between them. The CDR3 spans 14 residues. The DNA for the CDR3 is TGTGCCAGCGGAAGTCCGGGACGAGACAATGAGCAGTTCTTC. It translates to CASGSPGRDNEQFF.

The V call is TRBV20-1, the J call TRBJ2-3; D gene ambiguous. Germline loops: CDR1 DFQATT, CDR2 SNEGSKA (reference sequence). The V end was cut by 0 bases, the J end by 0 bases, with 10 bases between. CDR3 size: 15 residues. CDR3 DNA: TGCAGTGCTAGAGATGGAACAGATAGCACAGATACGCAGTATTTT. It encodes CSARDGTDSTDTQYF.

This clonotype was counted many times. The J gene is TRBJ2-3, the V gene TRBV6-6; no clear D gene. The CDR3 contains 16 residues. Trimming shortened V by 0 bases and J by 0 bases, and 10 bases separated the two germline ends. Germline-derived CDR1 and CDR2 are MNHNY and SVGAGI (reference sequence). The CDR3 spells CASSYSTTSSTDTQYF. CDR3 sequence (DNA): TGTGCCAGCAGTTACTCGACCACGTCTAGCACAGATACGCAGTATTTT.

This clonotype was seen many times. The chain links TRBV7-9 to TRBJ2-3; either TRBD1 or TRBD2 may supply D (5 bases each). The CDR3 length is 14 residues. Looked up from germline, CDR1 is SEHNR and CDR2 is FQNEAQ (reference sequence). V lost 5 bases, J lost 6 bases, and 15 bases lay in between. The CDR3, as DNA: TGTGCCAGCAGCCGGGACCCTTGGCGGGATACGCAGTATTTT. Protein sequence: CASSRDPWRDTQYF.

The table lists this clonotype with many counts. The chain has TRBV27 and TRBJ2-7, with a tentative D call TRBD1 (5 bases). CDR1 and CDR2 from the germline V gene are MNHEY and SMNVEV (reference sequence). This CDR3 has 12 amino acids. The V and J ends lost 7 bases and 3 bases respectively, with 10 bases between them. This CDR3 reads CASKGPFYEQYF. The CDR3 coding sequence is TGTGCCAGCAAGGGGCCTTTCTACGAGCAGTACTTC.

V and J are TRBV7-6 and TRBJ1-1; weak D call: TRBD1 (5 bases). The ends were cut back, 5 bases at V and 5 bases at J, with 24 bases in the middle. The CDR3 is made up of 17 amino acids. Germline V gives CDR1 SGHVS, CDR2 FNYEAQ. CDR3 amino acids: CASSPPPQGGLRTEAFF. In nucleotides, the CDR3 is TGTGCCAGCAGCCCCCCCCCCCAGGGAGGGCTAAGGACTGAAGCTTTCTTT.